These T cell receptor beta chains were read from a single sample in a study of sequential checkpoint blockade in melanoma. The data were produced by immunoSEQ multiplex PCR, yet TCRdb's version contains in-frame clones alone and is incomplete. The table records about 19,000 clones, around 67% of them present only once. Sequenced here: CD8+ T cells sorted from blood (inferred from file names), sampled from a patient given nivolumab and ipilimumab in sequence. These receptors were collected from a human donor with melanoma. Both conserved end residues are trimmed from each CDR3.

V	J	CDR3
TRBV6-1	TRBJ2-7	ASRTQGQAENEQY
TRBV27	TRBJ2-7	ASSFGQGAVQY
TRBV7-7	TRBJ2-5	ASSGPQETQY
TRBV5-4	TRBJ2-7	ASSLSGSKYEQY
TRBV7-6	TRBJ2-7	ASMRDSLAYEQY
TRBV27	TRBJ2-1	ASSALSSYNEQF
TRBV30	TRBJ2-5	AWSRDIAETQY
TRBV13	TRBJ2-1	ASSLGDREQF
TRBV27	TRBJ2-1	ASSLTSALNEQF
TRBV27	TRBJ1-1	ASMRWNTEAF
TRBV5-1	TRBJ2-7	ASSLGGPGGVLYEQY
TRBV7-9	TRBJ2-7	ASSSPVERGLREQY
TRBV5-6	TRBJ1-4	ASSLGQGVEKLF
TRBV29-1	TRBJ2-1	SVRVLSGLYNEQF
TRBV5-8	TRBJ1-2	ASSLEGQTYGYT
TRBV7-9	TRBJ2-2	ACPGTQNTGELF
TRBV7-3	TRBJ1-1	ASSSDQGATEAF
TRBV11-1	TRBJ2-1	ASSPTIGAYNEQF
TRBV4-1	TRBJ1-5	ASSQAPADSGGNQPQH
TRBV7-9	TRBJ1-2	ASSSGQTANYGYT
TRBV5-1	TRBJ2-3	ASFGTLRDTQY
TRBV7-9	TRBJ2-1	ASSETTGRDEQF